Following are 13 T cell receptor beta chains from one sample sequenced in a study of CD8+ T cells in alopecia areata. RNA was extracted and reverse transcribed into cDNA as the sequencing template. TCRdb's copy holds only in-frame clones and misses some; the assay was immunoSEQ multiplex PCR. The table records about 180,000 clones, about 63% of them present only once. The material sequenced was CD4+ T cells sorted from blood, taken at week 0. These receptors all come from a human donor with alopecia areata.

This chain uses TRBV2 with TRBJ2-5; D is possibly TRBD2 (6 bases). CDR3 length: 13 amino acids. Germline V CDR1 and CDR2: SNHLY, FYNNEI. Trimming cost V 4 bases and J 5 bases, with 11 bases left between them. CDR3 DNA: TGTGCCAGCAGTGGGGGGACTTCTGAGACCCAGTACTTC. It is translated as CASSGGTSETQYF.

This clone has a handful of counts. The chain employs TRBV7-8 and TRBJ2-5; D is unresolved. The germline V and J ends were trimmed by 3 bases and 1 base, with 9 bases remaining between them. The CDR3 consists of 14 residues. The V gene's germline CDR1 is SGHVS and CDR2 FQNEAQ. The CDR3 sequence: CASSFTRGQETQYF. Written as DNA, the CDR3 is TGTGCCAGCAGCTTTACCCGAGGCCAAGAGACCCAGTACTTC.

CDR3 DNA: TGTGCCACCAGCAGGGTTACGGGAGAAGCTTTCTTT. This gives the protein CATSRVTGEAFF. The rearrangement links TRBV15 to TRBJ1-1, with D hard to call. This CDR3 has 12 residues. Germline lookup yields CDR1 LNHNV and CDR2 YYDKDF (reference sequence). Deletions cut 3 bases from V and 8 bases from J, with 10 bases between.

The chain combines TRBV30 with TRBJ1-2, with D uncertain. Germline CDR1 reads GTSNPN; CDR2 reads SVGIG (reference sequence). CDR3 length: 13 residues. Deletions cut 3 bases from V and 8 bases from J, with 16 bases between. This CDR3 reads CAWSPLALEGYTF. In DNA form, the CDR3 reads TGTGCCTGGAGCCCTTTGGCCCTGGAAGGCTACACCTTC.

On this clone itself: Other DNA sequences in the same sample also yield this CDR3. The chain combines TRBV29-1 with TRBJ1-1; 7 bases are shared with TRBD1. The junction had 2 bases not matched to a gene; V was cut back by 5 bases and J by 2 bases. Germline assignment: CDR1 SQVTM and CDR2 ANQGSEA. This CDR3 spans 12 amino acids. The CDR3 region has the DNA TGCAGCGTTCGACAGGGAAACACTGAAGCTTTCTTT. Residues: CSVRQGNTEAFF. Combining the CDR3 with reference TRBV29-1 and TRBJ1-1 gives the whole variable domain SAVISQKPSRDICQRGTSLTIQCQVDSQVTMMFWYRQQPGQSLTLIATANQGSEATYESGFVIDKFPISRPNLTFSTLTVSNMSPEDSSIYLCSVRQGNTEAFFGQGTRLTVV.

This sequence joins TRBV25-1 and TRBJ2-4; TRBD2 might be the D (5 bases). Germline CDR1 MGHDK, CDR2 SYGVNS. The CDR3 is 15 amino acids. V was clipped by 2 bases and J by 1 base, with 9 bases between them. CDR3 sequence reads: CASSESGGAKNIQYF. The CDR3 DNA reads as TGTGCCAGCAGTGAAAGCGGCGGGGCCAAAAACATTCAGTACTTC.

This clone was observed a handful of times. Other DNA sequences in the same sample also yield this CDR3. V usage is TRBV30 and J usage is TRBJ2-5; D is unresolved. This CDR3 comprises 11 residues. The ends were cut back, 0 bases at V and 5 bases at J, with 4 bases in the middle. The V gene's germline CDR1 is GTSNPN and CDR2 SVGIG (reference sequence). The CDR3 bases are TGTGCCTGGAGTGTCCTGGAGACCCAGTACTTC. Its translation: CAWSVLETQYF.

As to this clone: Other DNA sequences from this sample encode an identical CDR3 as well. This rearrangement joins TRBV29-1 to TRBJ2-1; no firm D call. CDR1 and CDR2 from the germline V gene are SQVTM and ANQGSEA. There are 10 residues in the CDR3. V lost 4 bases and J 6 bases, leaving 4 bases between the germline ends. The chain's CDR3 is CSVGGNEQFF. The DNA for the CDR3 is TGCAGCGTTGGGGGCAATGAGCAGTTCTTC.

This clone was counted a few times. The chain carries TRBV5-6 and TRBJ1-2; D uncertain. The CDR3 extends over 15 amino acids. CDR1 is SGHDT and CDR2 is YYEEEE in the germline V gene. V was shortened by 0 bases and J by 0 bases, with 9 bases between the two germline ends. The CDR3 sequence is CASSLDPDPNYGYTF. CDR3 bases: TGTGCCAGCAGCTTGGATCCCGACCCTAACTATGGCTACACCTTC.

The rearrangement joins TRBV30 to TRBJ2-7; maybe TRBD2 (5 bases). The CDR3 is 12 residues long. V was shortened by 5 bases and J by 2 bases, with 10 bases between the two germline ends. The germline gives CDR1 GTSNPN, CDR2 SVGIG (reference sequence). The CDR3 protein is CAWADGTYEQYF. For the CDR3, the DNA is TGTGCCTGGGCGGACGGGACCTACGAGCAGTACTTC.

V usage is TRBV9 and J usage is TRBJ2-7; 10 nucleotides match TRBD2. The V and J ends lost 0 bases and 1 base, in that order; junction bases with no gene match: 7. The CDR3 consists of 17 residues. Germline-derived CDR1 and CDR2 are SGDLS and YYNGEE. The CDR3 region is CASSVGAGGPQSYEQYF. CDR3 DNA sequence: TGTGCCAGCAGCGTAGGAGCGGGGGGGCCCCAGTCCTACGAGCAGTACTTC.

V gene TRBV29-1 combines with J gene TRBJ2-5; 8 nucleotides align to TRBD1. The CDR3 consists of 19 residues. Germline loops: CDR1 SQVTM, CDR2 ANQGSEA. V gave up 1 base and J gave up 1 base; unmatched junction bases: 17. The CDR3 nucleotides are TGCAGCGTTGAAGTAGGCGGGTCCTTCAGACAGGGGTTCCAAGAGACCCAGTACTTC. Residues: CSVEVGGSFRQGFQETQYF.

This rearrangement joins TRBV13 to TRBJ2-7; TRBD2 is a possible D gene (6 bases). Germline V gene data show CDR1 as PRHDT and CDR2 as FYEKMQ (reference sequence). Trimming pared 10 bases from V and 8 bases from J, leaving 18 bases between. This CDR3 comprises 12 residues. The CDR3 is CATAKGGEQQYF. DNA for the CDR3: TGTGCCACCGCCAAAGGAGGGGAGCAGCAGTACTTC.